This entry concerns a single TCR beta chain. Its antigen has not been determined. The record has no base qualities; no much larger clone is one base away. This sample stems from a study of blood T cell repertoires in COVID-19 (TCRdb year 2020). With respect to the entire study: Samples covering the acute and convalescent phases of COVID-19 were provided by collaborators in the United States, Italy and Spain. The material from the prospective study consisted of cDNA or gDNA derived from T cells, B-cell-depleted T cells, or PBMCs. The dataset comprised deeply sampled blood TCRbeta repertoires from subjects exposed to, actively infected with, or recovered from COVID-19. A freely available public database, intended as a resource for researchers studying the immune response to SARS-CoV-2, is where the repertoires were released. Samples came from the ongoing ImmuneRACE study (first 160 participants) plus 1,254 subjects from 6 global collaborators. Nearly every sample came with metadata listing a de-identified subject ID, COVID-19 status, age in years and sex. HLA class I and class II types, where available, came from metadata supplied by the sample provider rather than from assay-based typing. Broad study findings and their caveats: How much clinical and demographic metadata was included differed by source and by participant, and the metadata was provided uncurated.

TCRbeta CDR3 regions were amplified from genomic DNA by means of the immunoSEQ Assay, a bias-controlled multiplex PCR. The original methods were these. Nucleated cell counts per sample were estimated from amplification of reference gene primers within the assay. To quantify the absolute abundance of each unique TCRbeta CDR3 rearrangement, sequence reads were collapsed and filtered. For each sample, productive Simpson clonality was calculated as the square root of Simpson's diversity index over productive rearrangements. The table was pulled from immuneACCESS by TCRdb, which kept in-frame rearrangements only. Such tables lose some clones; where checked, under half of the loss comes from unresolved V genes, and the rest has no known cause. That table is the source of V, J and clone size, and D and trimming were worked out from the DNA. The sample table contains under 200,000 clones; only one count was recorded for about 88% of them. The top ten clones comprise more than 6.5% of the sample.

Reading from cysteine to phenylalanine, the CDR3 counts 13 amino acids. Just the 39-base CDR3 DNA is kept, in frame starting at base 1. The germline V gene specifies MRHNA as CDR1 and SNTAGT as CDR2. The trim is 2 bases for V and 7 bases for J, with a gap of 6 bases between the germline ends. At one collaborating source in Seattle, patients were enrolled during active infection and were followed longitudinally through the course of disease. Whole blood was collected in K2EDTA tubes by collaborating institutions according to the institutions' own protocols. For TCRbeta analysis, collaborators shipped samples as frozen whole blood, isolated PBMCs, or DNA extracted from either of those sample types.

This receptor was identified in a woman aged 60-75 years with COVID-19, enrolled during active disease. This receptor chain uses TRBV6-4 and TRBJ1-6, and possibly TRBD1, on 6 matching bases. Sequencing was carried out using peripheral blood. In nucleotide form, the sequence is TGTGCCAGCAGTGACAGGGGGAATTCACCCCTCCACTTT. It specifies CASSDRGNSPLHF.